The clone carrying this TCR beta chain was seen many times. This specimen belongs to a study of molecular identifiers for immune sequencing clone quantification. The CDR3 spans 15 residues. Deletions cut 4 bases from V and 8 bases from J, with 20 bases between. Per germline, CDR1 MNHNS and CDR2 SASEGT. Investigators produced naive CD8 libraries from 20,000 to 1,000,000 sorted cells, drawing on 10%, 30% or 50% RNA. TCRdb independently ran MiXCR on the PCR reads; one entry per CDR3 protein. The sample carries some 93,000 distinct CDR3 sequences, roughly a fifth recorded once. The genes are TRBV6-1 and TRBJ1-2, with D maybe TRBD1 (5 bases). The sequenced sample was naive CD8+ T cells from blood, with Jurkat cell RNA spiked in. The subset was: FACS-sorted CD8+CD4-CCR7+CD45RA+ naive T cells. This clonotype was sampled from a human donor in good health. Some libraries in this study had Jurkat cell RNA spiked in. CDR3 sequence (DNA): TGTGCCAGCAGTGTCCTGGGGGGAACTATGTTCGGCTACACCTTC. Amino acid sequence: CASSVLGGTMFGYTF.